Sequencing of this T cell receptor (beta chain) was carried out in a study of T cell changes during pregnancy in multiple sclerosis (dated by TCRdb to the late 2010s). About the investigation overall: Changes in the T cell repertoire over the course of pregnancy were examined in this study in women with multiple sclerosis.

To note about this clone: Its binding antigen is unknown. No much larger clone is present one base from it, and per-base qualities are unavailable.

To prepare the library, the immunoSEQ multiplex PCR assay was applied. TCRdb re-hosts the immuneACCESS table, in-frame sequences only. Its copies lack some clones; in the studies checked, an unresolved V gene accounts for under half of them, and the cause for the rest is not known. Within this sample are 25,000 to 35,000 clones, with 89% of them counted one time only. About 6.9% of the sample is held by the ten biggest clonotypes. The origin of this receptor is a female donor with multiple sclerosis, enrolled in a pregnancy study. Sequences were derived from CD8+ T cells from peripheral blood mononuclear cells, sampled in the second trimester of pregnancy.

The nucleotide sequence reads TGTGCCAGCAGTTACGATCGGACAGGGTCCACCGGGGAGCTGTTTTTT. The translation is CASSYDRTGSTGELFF. The chain is assembled from TRBV6-5 and TRBJ2-2, with 8 bases matching TRBD1. Ends trimmed: V by 2 bases, J by 4 bases; bases unmatched to a gene: 6. CDR1 and CDR2 were assigned from the germline V gene as MNHEY and SVGAGI. From its cysteine to its phenylalanine, the CDR3 spans 16 amino acids. CDR3 DNA is the only sequence kept; it has 48 bases, read in frame from the first base.